A single sample is the source of the 15 T cell receptor beta chains below, sequenced in a study of cytotoxic CD8 clonotypes in ibrutinib-treated CLL. Some clones are missing from TCRdb's copy, which holds only in-frame ones; the method was immunoSEQ multiplex PCR. This table has 85,000 or so clones, roughly 77% appearing once. The source was PBMCs, collected after 12 months of ibrutinib treatment. These receptors originate from a human donor with chronic lymphocytic leukemia.

Comments on this clone: The sample has other DNA sequences that encode this CDR3 too. This chain joins TRBV7-3 and TRBJ1-4; tentative D call: TRBD1 (6 bases). V shed 1 base and J shed 7 bases, with 22 bases lying between them. Per the germline V gene, CDR1 is SGHTA and CDR2 is FQGTGA. The CDR3 extends over 18 amino acids. The CDR3 spells CASSLRRGAVTDGEKLFF. The CDR3 DNA reads as TGTGCCAGCAGCTTAAGAAGGGGGGCCGTTACAGACGGTGAAAAACTGTTTTTT.

This sequence joins TRBV27 and TRBJ2-5; D not certain. The V gene's germline CDR1 is MNHEY and CDR2 SMNVEV (reference sequence). The V end lost 4 bases, the J end lost 1 base, and 4 bases lay between the germline ends. The CDR3 loop spans 12 amino acids. The CDR3 DNA follows: TGTGCCAGCAGTTCCCCCCAAGAGACCCAGTACTTC. This codes for CASSSPQETQYF.

The chain joins TRBV6-4 to TRBJ2-1; tentative D call: TRBD2 (6 bases). The V gene's germline CDR1 is MRHNA and CDR2 SNTAGT. The CDR3 is 14 residues long. V lost 0 bases and J lost 15, with 18 bases in between. DNA for the CDR3: TGTGCCAGCAGTGACTCGATGAGGGGAGGAGTGCGGTTCTTC. Its translation is CASSDSMRGGVRFF.

The rearrangement links TRBV11-1 to TRBJ2-2, with 12 bases lining up with TRBD2. The CDR3 is 16 amino acids. CDR1 and CDR2 (germline): SGHAT, FQDESV (reference sequence). V lost 5 bases to trimming and J lost 6 bases; unmatched junction nucleotides: 7. CDR3 bases: TGTGCCAGCAGCCGACGGACTAGCGGGACCCCCGGGGAGCTGTTTTTT. Residues: CASSRRTSGTPGELFF.

The chain carries TRBV9 and TRBJ2-1; weak D call: TRBD2 (5 bases). The CDR3 runs to 16 residues. Per the germline V gene, CDR1 is SGDLS and CDR2 is YYNGEE. V lost 3 bases and J lost 3, with 16 bases in between. CDR3 bases: TGTGCCAGCAGCGCCCGGGCGGGTGTCGGCTACAATGAGCAGTTCTTC. The encoded protein is CASSARAGVGYNEQFF.

The chain is built from TRBV6-5 and TRBJ2-1, with D possibly matching TRBD1 (5 bases). Per germline, CDR1 MNHEY and CDR2 SVGAGI. V lost 4 bases and J lost 3, with 7 bases in between. This CDR3 comprises 13 residues. CDR3 DNA sequence: TGTGCCAGCAGTTCAGGGTTCTACAATGAGCAGTTCTTC. This codes for CASSSGFYNEQFF.

The chain has TRBV5-1 and TRBJ2-4, with D tentatively TRBD1 or TRBD2 (5 bases each). Between the trimmed V and J ends, which lost 0 bases and 8 bases, there was a span of 18 bases. Germline V lookup: CDR1 SGHRS, CDR2 YFSETQ. The CDR3 spans 16 residues. The CDR3 is CASSLAAGTPADIQYF. In nucleotides, the CDR3 is TGCGCCAGCAGCTTGGCCGCTGGGACCCCGGCGGACATTCAGTACTTC.

This chain connects TRBV21-1 to TRBJ1-5; the D call TRBD1 from the table was never checked on the DNA. TRBV21-1 is given as a pseudogene. This CDR3 is built from 16 residues. The CDR3 loop reads CASSKRGRGCNQPQHF. CDR3 DNA sequence: TGTGCCAGCAGCAAACGGGGCAGGGGTTGCAATCAGCCCCAGCATTTT.

This CDR3 reads CASSPGLVDTQYF. CDR3 DNA sequence: TGTGCCAGCAGCCCGGGACTAGTTGATACGCAGTATTTT. V gene TRBV7-9 combines with J gene TRBJ2-3; TRBD2 aligns across 8 bases. Germline V gene lookup returns CDR1 SEHNR and CDR2 FQNEAQ (reference sequence). V was clipped by 5 bases and J by 6 bases; unmatched bases: 4. The CDR3 length is 13 residues.

This clone came up a few times. CDR3 loop: CASSGQGTWEAQHF. The DNA for the CDR3 is TGTGCCAGCAGCGGACAGGGCACCTGGGAGGCCCAGCATTTT. The J gene is TRBJ1-5, the V gene TRBV27; 8 bases fit TRBD1. The CDR3 runs 14 residues. Trimming removed 6 bases from V and 11 bases from J; junction bases left unmatched: 12. Germline loops: CDR1 MNHEY, CDR2 SMNVEV (reference sequence).

The chain carries TRBV27 and TRBJ2-6, with no clear D. Germline-derived CDR1 and CDR2 are MNHEY and SMNVEV (reference sequence). Trimming stripped 6 bases from V and 1 base from J, with 7 bases between. This CDR3 is 14 amino acids long. The CDR3 DNA reads as TGTGCCAGCAGCGAGTGGTCTGGGGCCAACGTCCTGACTTTC. This codes for CASSEWSGANVLTF.

CDR3 coding DNA: TGTGCCAGTACCCCCGACCGTATGAACACTGAAGCTTTCTTT. Translation gives CASTPDRMNTEAFF. This chain links TRBV19 with TRBJ1-1, with no clear D. CDR1 LNHDA and CDR2 SQIVND come from the germline V gene (reference sequence). CDR3 size: 14 residues. Between the trimmed V and J ends, which lost 7 bases and 0 bases, there was a span of 12 bases. The full variable domain, with the rest looked up from reference TRBV19 and TRBJ1-1, is DGGITQSPKYLFRKEGQNVTLSCEQNLNHDAMYWYRQDPGQGLRLIYYSQIVNDFQKGDIAEGYSVSREKKESFPLTVTSAQKNPTAFYLCASTPDRMNTEAFFGQGTRLTVV.

The V gene is TRBV28, the J gene TRBJ2-1; 7 nucleotides line up with TRBD2. CDR1 and CDR2 (germline): MDHEN, SYDVKM. The CDR3 length is 14 residues. V shed 6 bases and J 5 bases; nucleotides not matched to a gene: 7. The CDR3 sequence: CASSTGGSHNEQFF. For the CDR3, the DNA is TGTGCCAGCAGCACGGGGGGTTCTCACAATGAGCAGTTCTTC.

The rearrangement joins TRBV27 to TRBJ1-2; 8 nucleotides agree with TRBD1. Trimming took 4 bases from V and 8 from J; bases not matched to a gene: 9. This CDR3 region has 14 residues. Germline CDR1 MNHEY, CDR2 SMNVEV (reference sequence). DNA for the CDR3: TGTGCCAGCAGTTACTGGCCCAGGGGGCAGGGCTACACCTTC. Protein: CASSYWPRGQGYTF.

The chain links TRBV19 to TRBJ2-2; D may correspond to TRBD1 or TRBD2 (5 bases each). CDR1 and CDR2 from the germline V gene are LNHDA and SQIVND (reference sequence). The CDR3 contains 17 residues. The germline V and J ends were trimmed by 5 bases and 5 bases, with 21 bases remaining between them. The CDR3 nucleotides are TGTGCCAGTAGTCCGAACCGGGACGGGTGGGGAACCGGGGAGCTGTTTTTT. Its protein is CASSPNRDGWGTGELFF. Complete variable domain (other parts from reference TRBV19 and TRBJ2-2): DGGITQSPKYLFRKEGQNVTLSCEQNLNHDAMYWYRQDPGQGLRLIYYSQIVNDFQKGDIAEGYSVSREKKESFPLTVTSAQKNPTAFYLCASSPNRDGWGTGELFFGEGSRLTVL.